The TCR beta chain described here comes from a study of early T cells in non-severe SARS-CoV-2 infection (dated by TCRdb to about 2021). Broadly, across the study: Because TCR sequencing was done on bulk RNA from unsorted whole blood, the alpha and beta chains could not be paired.

Set within a cohort of healthcare workers in London, UK, this nested case-control study involved weekly PCR testing of nasopharyngeal swabs along with blood sampling. Healthcare workers were recruited during the week of the UK lockdown, between 23 and 31 March 2020, and followed weekly for up to 16 weeks. CDR1 and CDR2 (MNHNY, SVGAGI) derive from the germline V gene (reference sequence). There are 13 amino acids in the CDR3, from cysteine to phenylalanine inclusive. Only the CDR3 DNA stays, 39 bases, in frame from base 1. V and J are trimmed by 7 bases and 5 bases, and the gene matches miss 4 bases of the junction. Study-wide conclusions, independent of this receptor: VDJdb matching was skewed toward anti-spike CD8 responses and likely underestimated virus-specific expansions by missing private and CD4 specificities.

As to this clonotype: The specificity of this receptor is unknown. Base qualities are missing; no much larger clone stands one base away.

Libraries were constructed by 5' RACE. The sequencer was a NextSeq 500. The TCR library protocol attached unique molecular identifiers to individual cDNA molecules to correct for sequencing error and PCR bias. Both TCR alpha and beta chains were sequenced, and tight co-correlation was observed between alpha and beta sequence abundances in each sample. The paper's data handling went like this. V gene, J gene and CDR3 annotation of TCR sequences was performed with Decombinator V4. Expanded TCRs were defined as changing significantly between any two time points under a Poisson model with p below 0.0001. TCR abundances were normalised to the total number of TCRs sequenced per sample and expressed as counts per million. TRAV1-2 paired with TRAJ12, TRAJ20 or TRAJ33 defined MAIT TCRs, while TRAV10 paired with TRAJ18 defined iNKT TCRs. VDJdb, accessed on 1 November 2021, was searched for TCRs annotated for CMV, EBV and SARS-CoV-2, and TCRs annotated for more than one antigen were excluded. TCRdb reworked the public reads: Q25 trimming with fastp, MiXCR clone assembly, productive beta chains retained. Every entry covers one CDR3 protein and lists the most common genes and DNA from its rows. The V and J calls and clone size are TCRdb's, not the authors'. The sample table records some 41,000 distinct CDR3 sequences; around a quarter of these occur just once. In total, the top ten clones hold 4% to 5% of the sample.

The sample here was whole blood, taken at baseline. The TCR was taken from an adult who was a healthcare worker with PCR-confirmed SARS-CoV-2 infection or an uninfected control (not recorded which). Here the chain combines TRBV6-6 and TRBJ1-5; 8 central bases correspond to TRBD1. The nucleotides read TGTGCCAGCACCCGACAGGGGCATCAGCCCCAGCATTTT. It codes for CASTRQGHQPQHF.